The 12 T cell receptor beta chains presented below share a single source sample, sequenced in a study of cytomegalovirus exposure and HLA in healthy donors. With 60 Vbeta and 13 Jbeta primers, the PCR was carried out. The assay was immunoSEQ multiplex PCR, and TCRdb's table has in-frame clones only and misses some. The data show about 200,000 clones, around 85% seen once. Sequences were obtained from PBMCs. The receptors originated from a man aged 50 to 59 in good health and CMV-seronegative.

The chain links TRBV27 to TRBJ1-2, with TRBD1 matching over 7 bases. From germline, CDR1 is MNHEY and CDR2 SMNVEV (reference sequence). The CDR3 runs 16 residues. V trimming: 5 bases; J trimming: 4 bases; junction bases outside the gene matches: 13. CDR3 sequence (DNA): TGTGCCAGCAGTCCCTCCAATTGGGACAGTTTCTATGGCTACACCTTC. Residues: CASSPSNWDSFYGYTF.

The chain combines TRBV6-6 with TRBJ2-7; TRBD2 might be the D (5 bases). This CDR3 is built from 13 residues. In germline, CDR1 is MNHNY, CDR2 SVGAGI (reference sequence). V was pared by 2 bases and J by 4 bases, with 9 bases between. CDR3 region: CASSYEGVYEQYF. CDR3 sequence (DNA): TGTGCCAGCAGTTACGAGGGTGTTTACGAGCAGTACTTC.

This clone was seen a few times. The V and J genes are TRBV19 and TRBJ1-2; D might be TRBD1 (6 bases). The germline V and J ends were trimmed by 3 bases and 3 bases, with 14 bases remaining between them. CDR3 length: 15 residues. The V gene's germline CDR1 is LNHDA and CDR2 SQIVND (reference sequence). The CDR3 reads CASSIPNRDDYGYTF. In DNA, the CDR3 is TGTGCCAGTAGTATCCCAAACAGGGATGACTATGGCTACACCTTC.

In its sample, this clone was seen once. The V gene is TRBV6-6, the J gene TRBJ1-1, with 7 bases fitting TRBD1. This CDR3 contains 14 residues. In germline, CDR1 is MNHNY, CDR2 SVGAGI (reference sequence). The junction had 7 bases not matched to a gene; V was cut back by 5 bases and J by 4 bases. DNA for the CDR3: TGTGCCAGCAGTAACGGACAGGAGGCCACTGAAGCTTTCTTT. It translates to CASSNGQEATEAFF.

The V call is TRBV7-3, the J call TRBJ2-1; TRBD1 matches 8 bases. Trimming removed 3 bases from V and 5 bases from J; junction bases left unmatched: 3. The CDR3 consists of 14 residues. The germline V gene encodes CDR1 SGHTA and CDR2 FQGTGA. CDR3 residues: CASSFTGGNNEQFF. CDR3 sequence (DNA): TGTGCCAGCAGCTTTACAGGGGGGAACAATGAGCAGTTCTTC.

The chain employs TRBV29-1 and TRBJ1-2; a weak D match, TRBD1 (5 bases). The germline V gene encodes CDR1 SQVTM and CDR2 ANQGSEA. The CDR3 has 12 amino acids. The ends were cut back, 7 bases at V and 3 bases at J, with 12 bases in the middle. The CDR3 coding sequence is TGCAGCGCCTTCGGACAAGACTATGGCTACACCTTC. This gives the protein CSAFGQDYGYTF.

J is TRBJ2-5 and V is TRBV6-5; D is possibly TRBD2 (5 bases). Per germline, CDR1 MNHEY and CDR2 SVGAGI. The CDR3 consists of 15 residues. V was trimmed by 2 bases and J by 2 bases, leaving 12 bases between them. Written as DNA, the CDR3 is TGTGCCAGCAGTTACAGGGCCTGGGAGCAAGAGACCCAGTACTTC. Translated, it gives CASSYRAWEQETQYF.

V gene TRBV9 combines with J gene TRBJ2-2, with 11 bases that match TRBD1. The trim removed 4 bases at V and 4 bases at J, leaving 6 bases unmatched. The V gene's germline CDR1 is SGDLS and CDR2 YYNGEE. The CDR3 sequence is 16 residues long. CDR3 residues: CASSPEGTGGTGELFF. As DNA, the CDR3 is TGTGCCAGCAGCCCAGAGGGGACAGGGGGCACCGGGGAGCTGTTTTTT.

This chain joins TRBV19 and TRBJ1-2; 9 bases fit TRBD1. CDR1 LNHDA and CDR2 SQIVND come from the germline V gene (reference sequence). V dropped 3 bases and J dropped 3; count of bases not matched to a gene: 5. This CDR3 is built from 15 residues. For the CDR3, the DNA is TGTGCCAGTAGTATCCGAACAGGGGGCGACTATGGCTACACCTTC. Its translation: CASSIRTGGDYGYTF.

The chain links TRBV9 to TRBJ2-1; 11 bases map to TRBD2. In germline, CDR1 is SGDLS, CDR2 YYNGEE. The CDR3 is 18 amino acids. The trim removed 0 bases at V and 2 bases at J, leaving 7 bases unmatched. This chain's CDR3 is CASSVEGSGRVTYNEQFF. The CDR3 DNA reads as TGTGCCAGCAGCGTAGAAGGTAGCGGGAGGGTAACCTACAATGAGCAGTTCTTC. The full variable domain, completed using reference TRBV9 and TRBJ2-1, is DSGVTQTPKHLITATGQRVTLRCSPRSGDLSVYWYQQSLDQGLQFLIQYYNGEERAKGNILERFSAQQFPDLHSELNLSSLELGDSALYFCASSVEGSGRVTYNEQFFGPGTRLTVL.

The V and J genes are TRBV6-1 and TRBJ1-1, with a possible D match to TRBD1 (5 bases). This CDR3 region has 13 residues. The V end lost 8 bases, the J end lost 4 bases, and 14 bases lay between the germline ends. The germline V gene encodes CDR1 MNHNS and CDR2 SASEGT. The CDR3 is CASGPTEGTEAFF. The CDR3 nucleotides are TGTGCCAGCGGCCCGACAGAAGGCACTGAAGCTTTCTTT.

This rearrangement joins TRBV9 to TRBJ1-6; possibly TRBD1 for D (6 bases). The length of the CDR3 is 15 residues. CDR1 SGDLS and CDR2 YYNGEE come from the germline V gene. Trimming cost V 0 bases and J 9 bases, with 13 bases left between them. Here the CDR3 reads CASSVVGGLGSPLHF. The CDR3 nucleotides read TGTGCCAGCAGCGTAGTGGGGGGGCTAGGTTCACCCCTCCACTTT.